The 13 T cell receptor beta chains given below trace back to one sample, sequenced in a study of shared clonotypes between healthy human individuals. Sequencing was performed with immunoSEQ multiplex PCR; in TCRdb, only in-frame clones are kept and a portion is missing. The table has roughly 660,000 clones, 90% seen once. Material for sequencing was memory CD8+ T cells from PBMCs. The subset was: CD45RO+ cells pooled with CCR7-negative TemRA cells. The receptors here all came from a man between 18 and 35 years old in good health. Some clones in this sample may be carry-over from other donors' samples.

This sequence joins TRBV28 and TRBJ2-2, with 11 bases fitting TRBD2. This CDR3 has 18 amino acids. With V trimmed by 1 base and J by 3 bases, 7 bases remained unmatched. The germline CDR1 and CDR2 sequences are MDHEN and SYDVKM. In DNA, the CDR3 is TGTGCCAGCAGTTTATTCACTAGCGGGAGACCCCACACCGGGGAGCTGTTTTTT. Amino acids: CASSLFTSGRPHTGELFF.

The chain employs TRBV7-8 and TRBJ2-2; no firm D call. This CDR3 spans 14 amino acids. Germline V lookup: CDR1 SGHVS, CDR2 FQNEAQ. V dropped 7 bases and J dropped 5 bases, with 14 bases sitting between them. As DNA, the CDR3 is TGTGCCAGCACCCACTCTTTAAGTACCGGGGAGCTGTTTTTT. It is translated as CASTHSLSTGELFF. The entire variable domain, with the rest obtained from reference TRBV7-8 and TRBJ2-2, is as follows: GAGVSQSPRYKVAKRGQDVALRCDPISGHVSLFWYQQALGQGPEFLTYFQNEAQLDKSGLPSDRFFAERPEGSVSTLKIQRTQQEDSAVYLCASTHSLSTGELFFGEGSRLTVL.

The V gene is TRBV6-5, the J gene TRBJ2-1; 7 bases match TRBD1. The germline gives CDR1 MNHEY, CDR2 SVGAGI. J gave up 8 bases and V 4 bases, and 8 bases lay outside the gene matches. CDR3 length: 14 amino acids. CDR3 nucleotide sequence: TGTGCCAGCAGTTCATACGAGACAGGGTATGAGCAGTTCTTC. It translates to CASSSYETGYEQFF.

V is TRBV18 and J is TRBJ2-1; a possible D gene is TRBD2 (6 bases). V lost 0 bases to trimming and J lost 9 bases, with 15 bases between them. Germline loops: CDR1 KGHSH, CDR2 LQKENI. The length of the CDR3 is 15 residues. CDR3 in amino acids: CASSPPGGGIGEQFF. CDR3 coding DNA: TGTGCCAGCTCACCACCCGGCGGAGGGATTGGTGAGCAGTTCTTC.

The rearrangement uses TRBV19 and TRBJ2-1; TRBD1 is a possible D gene (5 bases). V lost 5 bases and J 9 bases, leaving 8 bases between the germline ends. CDR1 LNHDA and CDR2 SQIVND come from the germline V gene (reference sequence). The CDR3 contains 11 residues. In DNA, the CDR3 is TGTGCCAGTAGTGGCCAGGGTGAGCAGTTCTTC. This codes for CASSGQGEQFF.

CDR3 protein: CAVGRDLGEQYF. The CDR3 coding sequence is TGTGCCGTGGGGAGGGACTTAGGCGAGCAGTACTTC. This chain joins TRBV28 and TRBJ2-7, with 7 bases fitting TRBD2. There are 12 residues in the CDR3. Unmatched junction bases numbered 10, after V lost 11 bases and J lost 6 bases. The V gene's germline CDR1 is MDHEN and CDR2 SYDVKM. Full variable domain (outside the CDR3, taken from reference TRBV28 and TRBJ2-7): DVKVTQSSRYLVKRTGEKVFLECVQDMDHENMFWYRQDPGLGLRLIYFSYDVKMKEKGDIPEGYSVSREKKERFSLILESASTNQTSMYLCAVGRDLGEQYFGPGTRLTVT.

The chain carries TRBV9 and TRBJ1-1, with 7 bases matching TRBD1. V trimming: 3 bases; J trimming: 2 bases; junction bases outside the gene matches: 4. CDR1 SGDLS and CDR2 YYNGEE come from the germline V gene. The CDR3 extends over 14 amino acids. The CDR3 nucleotides are TGTGCCAGCAGCGAGGGGACAGATAACACTGAAGCTTTCTTT. This gives the protein CASSEGTDNTEAFF.

The rearrangement joins TRBV7-8 to TRBJ1-1; TRBD1 might be the D (6 bases). The CDR3 has 17 residues. V lost 2 bases to trimming and J lost 6 bases, with 22 bases between them. Per the germline V gene, CDR1 is SGHVS and CDR2 is FQNEAQ. CDR3 coding DNA: TGTGCCAGCAGCTTATCCCCCGGGATTAGACAGGCCCCTGAAGCTTTCTTT. Translated, it gives CASSLSPGIRQAPEAFF.

This chain connects TRBV7-8 to TRBJ2-7; perhaps TRBD2 as D (5 bases). In germline, CDR1 is SGHVS, CDR2 FQNEAQ. Trimming shortened V by 2 bases and J by 5 bases, and 19 bases separated the two germline ends. The CDR3 is made up of 16 amino acids. CDR3 protein: CASSLQVGEGVNEQYF. CDR3 nucleotide sequence: TGTGCCAGCAGCTTACAGGTTGGAGAGGGTGTAAACGAGCAGTACTTC.

The chain combines TRBV5-6 with TRBJ1-5, with D maybe TRBD1 (5 bases). This CDR3 region has 13 residues. V was trimmed by 3 bases and J by 7 bases, leaving 11 bases between them. Germline lookup yields CDR1 SGHDT and CDR2 YYEEEE. CDR3 region: CASSSSGKQPQHF. The CDR3 DNA is TGTGCCAGCAGCTCTTCAGGGAAGCAGCCCCAGCATTTT.

The J gene is TRBJ2-2, the V gene TRBV9; D uncertain. This CDR3 comprises 15 residues. Germline CDR1 and CDR2: SGDLS and YYNGEE. V lost 0 bases to trimming and J lost 1 base, with 7 bases between them. CDR3 nucleotides: TGTGCCAGCAGCGTAGCGCGTCTGAACACCGGGGAGCTGTTTTTT. Translated: CASSVARLNTGELFF.

The V call is TRBV11-2, the J call TRBJ2-5; 7 bases fit TRBD2. V gave up 2 bases and J gave up 4 bases; unmatched junction bases: 4. CDR1 SGHAT and CDR2 FQNNGV come from the germline V gene. This CDR3 region has 14 residues. CDR3 nucleotides: TGTGCCAGCAGCTTACCCCGCGGGGGAGAGACCCAGTACTTC. Protein product: CASSLPRGGETQYF.

V usage is TRBV9 and J usage is TRBJ2-2, with TRBD2 as a possible D gene (6 bases). CDR3 length: 17 amino acids. V lost 4 bases and J lost 0, with 16 bases in between. Germline V CDR1 and CDR2: SGDLS, YYNGEE. CDR3 DNA: TGTGCCAGCAGCACATGGGGGACTCCCGCGAACACCGGGGAGCTGTTTTTT. The encoded protein is CASSTWGTPANTGELFF.